This TCR beta chain was sequenced for a study of vaccination and CD4 T cells after COVID-19 (dated 2022 in TCRdb). At the level of the whole study: The convalescent cohort comprised six males and four females, including two Hispanic individuals, seven Caucasians, two Asians and one multiracial person. Two doses of either the Pfizer-BioNTech BNT162b2 vaccine (n=8) or the Moderna mRNA-1273 vaccine (n=2) were administered to participants. Post-COVID blood samples from convalescent patients were collected a median of around 100 days after diagnosis, with a range of about 30 to 170 days. Post-vaccine blood samples were taken a median of about 77 days after the second vaccine dose, with a range of roughly 14 to 250 days. Overlapping spike peptide pools from SARS-CoV-2 and from the common cold coronaviruses HCoV-NL63, HCoV-OC43 and HCoV-229E were used as culture stimuli. Control cultures used a CEFX viral epitope pool as positive control, an HIV-1 Nef peptide pool as negative control, or no peptide. In roughly eleven COVID-19 convalescent patients and 4 infection-naive healthy vaccine recipients, the spike-specific CD4+ TCR repertoire before mRNA vaccination was compared with the repertoire after mRNA vaccination. Memory CD4+ T cell crossreactivity between SARS-CoV-2 and common cold coronavirus spike proteins was assessed at the TCR clonotype level in an earlier paper using these donors. Summary of the overall study and its limitations: Although the median number of SARS-CoV-2-reactive clonotypes went up from 20 to 25 after infection to 35 to 40 after vaccination, the increase was not significant. Among convalescent patients, a median around 86% of the SARS-CoV-2-reactive clones seen after vaccination appeared only after vaccination, which suggests priming specific to the vaccine. The study included relatively few convalescent patients and did not analyze early timepoints after natural infection. Of the vaccine-specific clones in convalescent patients, 304 of 307, or nearly all, reacted only to SARS-CoV-2 spike and did not cross-react with common cold coronaviruses.

The treatment or condition label corresponds to: approximately nine-day PBMC culture with coronavirus spike peptide pools or control peptides (ViraFEST assay). CD4+ T cells from unexposed donors were collected before the COVID-19 pandemic (2011-2018). The ViraFEST assay was used in the study, in which antigen-specific T cells were expanded with peptide pools and expanded clonotypes were subsequently identified by TCR sequencing. Each well held under 2.5 million PBMCs cultured in IMDM containing about 5% human AB serum and around 9.2 IU/ml IL-2, with about 10 ug/ml peptide pools added. On days 3 and 7, half of the culture medium was replaced with fresh IL-2-containing medium. After approximately eleven days of culture, CD4+ T cells were isolated by negative selection using the EasySep CD4+ T cell isolation kit. As cell number allowed, CD4+ T cells from unexposed donors were tested for reactivity to SARS-CoV-2 S and N and to four common cold coronavirus spike pools. Ficoll-Paque Plus gradient centrifugation was used to isolate PBMCs from whole blood, and the isolated PBMCs were then either used fresh or cryopreserved at -140C. In general, triplicate wells were set up for every culture condition. Leukapheresis product for the unexposed donors was purchased commercially.

To prepare the library, PCR was applied. TCR sequencing of DNA from cultured CD4+ T cells used the Oncomine TCR Beta short-read assay at the Johns Hopkins FTIC core. The QIAamp micro DNA kit was used to extract genomic DNA from the cultured CD4+ T cells. Oncomine TCR Beta libraries made from cultured CD4+ T cells were pooled using unique dual indexes and sequenced on an Illumina iSeq 100. On the study's bioinformatics: Non-productive sequences were removed, and CDR3s not starting with C, not ending with F or W, or shorter than 7 amino acids were discarded. The MANAFEST web application identified antigen-specific clonotypes by comparing peptide-stimulated wells against reference wells and other culture wells. For a clone to be called positive, the clone needed an FDR below 0.05, an odds ratio above 5, and a productive frequency above 0.1% in at least two of three replicate wells. Clonotypes that were significantly expanded in both SARS-CoV-2 spike wells and at least one common cold coronavirus spike condition were defined as cross-reactive. Using R version 3.6.1, CDR3 homology was evaluated through Levenshtein distances (stringdist) along with unrooted phylogenetic trees (ape). The public reads were reprocessed in TCRdb via fastp at Q25 and MiXCR, keeping in-frame beta chains. When rows share a CDR3 protein, they turn into one entry using the most common DNA and genes. TCRdb's processing, not the authors', yielded these V and J calls. Present in this sample are about 8,000 distinct CDR3 sequences, 35% to 45% of which were seen just once. The ten largest clones represent 25% to 30% of the sample.

From its cysteine to its phenylalanine, the CDR3 spans 13 amino acids. The sequence is cut down to CDR3 DNA, 39 bases in frame from base 1. From V the trimming removes 2 bases and from J it removes 4 bases, while the gene matches leave 4 bases of the junction unaccounted for. The germline V gene (reference sequence) sets CDR1 to DFQATT and CDR2 to SNEGSKA. As regards this clonotype: No cognate antigen has been identified for it. The record has no base qualities; no much larger clone is one base away.

The chain joins TRBV20-1 to TRBJ1-2; the central 7 bases match TRBD1. Sequences were obtained from CD4+ T cells from blood, cultured in vitro. This TCR was sampled from a human donor in good health. The DNA sequence is TGCAGTGCTAGAAAGACAGGGCCCTATGGCTACACCTTC. Its coded protein is CSARKTGPYGYTF.